This T cell receptor (beta chain) comes out of a study of blood T cell repertoires in COVID-19 (dated by TCRdb to 2020 to 2022). At the level of the whole study: Collaborator samples came from the United States, Italy and Spain and covered acute and convalescent phases of COVID-19. The material from the prospective study consisted of cDNA or gDNA derived from T cells, B-cell-depleted T cells, or PBMCs. The dataset comprised deeply sampled blood TCRbeta repertoires from subjects exposed to, actively infected with, or recovered from COVID-19. The repertoires were made available in a free public database intended to serve as a resource for research on the immune response to SARS-CoV-2. The samples were drawn from two sources: the first 160 participants of the ongoing ImmuneRACE study, and 950 to 1,500 subjects contributed by 6 global collaborators. A de-identified subject ID, COVID-19 status, age in years and sex were almost always included in the sample metadata. HLA class I and class II types, where available, came from metadata supplied by the sample provider rather than from assay-based typing.

For CDR1 and CDR2, the germline V gene lists SGDLS and YYNGEE. Cut back by 0 bases and 4 bases, the V and J ends lie 7 bases apart. Counted from cysteine to phenylalanine, this CDR3 has 13 amino acids. The CDR3 DNA has 39 bases and is translated from base 1. Participants in the prospective study were aged roughly 18 to 95 years, lived in some 24 United States geographic areas, and enrolled through a virtual design. In the prospective study, participants were assigned to cohorts based on the clinical history participants reported in a screening survey and a study questionnaire. ImmuneRACE Cohort 3 recovered participants were defined by two consecutive negative NP/OP PCR tests, healthcare professional clearance, or symptom resolution. Each participant in the prospective study had whole blood, serum and a nasopharyngeal or oropharyngeal swab collected by mobile phlebotomists. Additional blood draws and questionnaires over an approximately two-month period could optionally be provided by prospective study participants. Blood samples from the prospective study were shipped frozen or at room temperature prior to DNA extraction.

The immunoSEQ Assay, a bias-controlled multiplex PCR, was used to amplify TCRbeta CDR3 regions from genomic DNA. In the authors' own workflow: The number of nucleated cells in each sample was estimated by amplification of reference gene primers within the assay. Sequence reads were collapsed and filtered to measure the absolute abundance of every unique TCRbeta CDR3 rearrangement. Productive Simpson clonality was computed per sample as the square root of Simpson's diversity index over productive rearrangements. The table was pulled from immuneACCESS by TCRdb, which kept in-frame rearrangements only. Such tables lose some clones; where checked, under half of the loss comes from unresolved V genes, and the rest has no known cause. V, J and clone size are taken as reported in that table, and D and trimming were inferred from the DNA itself. This sample lists 350,000 or so clones; more than 75% were detected once. The ten largest clones add up to roughly 0.94% of the sample.

Worth noting for this clone: Its antigen is currently not known. One base away there is no much larger clone; base qualities are not given.

Study-wide findings and limitations: The quantity of clinical and demographic metadata differed by source and by participant and was supplied without curation.

The source is a woman aged 30 to 39 who had recovered from COVID-19. Material for sequencing was PBMCs or T cells enriched from blood (not recorded which). Here the chain combines TRBV9 and TRBJ1-2, with no confident D gene call. The sequenced DNA is TGTGCCAGCAGCGTAGCGCACAGCTATGGCTACACCTTC. Its protein is CASSVAHSYGYTF.